The entry that follows covers one T cell receptor beta chain sequence. The antigen is unknown. This record belongs to a study of shared clonotypes between healthy human individuals. Assay: immunoSEQ multiplex PCR; the TCRdb copy retains only in-frame clones and omits some. The sample carries approximately 1.5 million clones, 98% recorded once. Between the trimmed V and J ends, which lost 2 bases and 0 bases, there was a span of 5 bases. Germline V lookup: CDR1 GTSNPN, CDR2 SVGIG (reference sequence). The CDR3 length is 13 residues. Healthy and HIV-negative, the adult donors had no recent acute infections or vaccinations. Division of CD4+ cells produced a CD45RA+ naive subset and a CD45RA-negative memory subset. General study results and limits: The study's rarefaction showed incomplete sorted-subset sequencing despite large depth.

V usage is TRBV30 and J usage is TRBJ2-1; no clear D. This TCR was recovered from a man aged 30 to 45 in good health. Material: naive CD4+ T cells sorted from blood. As to subset: CD45RA+ positively selected. The CDR3 loop is CAWSPSSYNEQFF. The DNA for the CDR3 is TGTGCCTGGAGTCCCAGCTCCTACAATGAGCAGTTCTTC.